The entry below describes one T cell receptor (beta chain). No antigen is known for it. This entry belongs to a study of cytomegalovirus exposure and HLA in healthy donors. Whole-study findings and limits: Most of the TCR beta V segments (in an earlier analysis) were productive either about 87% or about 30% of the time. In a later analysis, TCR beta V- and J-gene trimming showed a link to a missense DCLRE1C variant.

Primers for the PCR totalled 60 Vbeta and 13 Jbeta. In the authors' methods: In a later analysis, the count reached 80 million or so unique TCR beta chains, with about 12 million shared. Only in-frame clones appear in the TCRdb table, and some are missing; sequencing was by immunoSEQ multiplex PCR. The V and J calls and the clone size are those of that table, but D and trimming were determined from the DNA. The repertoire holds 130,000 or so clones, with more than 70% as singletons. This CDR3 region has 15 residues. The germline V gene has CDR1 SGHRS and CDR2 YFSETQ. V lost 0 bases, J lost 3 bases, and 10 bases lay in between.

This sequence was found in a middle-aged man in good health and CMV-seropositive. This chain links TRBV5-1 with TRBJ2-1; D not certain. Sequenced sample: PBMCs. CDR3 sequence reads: CASSLAEALYNEQFF. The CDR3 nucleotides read TGCGCCAGCAGCTTGGCTGAGGCCCTCTACAATGAGCAGTTCTTC.